Presented here are 11 T cell receptor beta chains from one specimen sequenced in a study of shared clonotypes between healthy human individuals. Method: immunoSEQ multiplex PCR; TCRdb's copy keeps in-frame clones and lacks some. The profile shows millions of clones, approximately 94% of them singletons. Naive CD8 cells lacked CD45RO, underwent positive selection for CCR7 and left out terminally differentiated effector memory CD45RA+ cells. Material for sequencing was naive CD8+ T cells from PBMCs. The receptor set was obtained from a man aged 18 to 30 in good health. Some clones in this sample may be carry-over from other donors' samples.

This clone was recorded only once. The V call is TRBV9, the J call TRBJ1-1; D possibly corresponds to TRBD1 (5 bases). The V gene's germline CDR1 is SGDLS and CDR2 YYNGEE. This CDR3 comprises 17 residues. Trimming stripped 3 bases from V and 3 bases from J, with 21 bases between. The CDR3 here is CASSANEAAGSDTEAFF. In DNA form, the CDR3 reads TGTGCCAGCAGCGCAAACGAAGCGGCAGGGTCGGACACTGAAGCTTTCTTT.

This chain connects TRBV9 to TRBJ1-2, with D unresolved. This CDR3 spans 12 amino acids. The germline V gene encodes CDR1 SGDLS and CDR2 YYNGEE. Trimming took 3 bases from V and 9 from J, leaving 12 bases between them. The CDR3 protein is CASSGQKERYTF. The CDR3 nucleotides are TGTGCCAGCAGCGGGCAGAAGGAGCGCTACACCTTC.

The V call is TRBV2, the J call TRBJ1-1; 7 bases agree with TRBD1. Germline V gene sequence: CDR1 SNHLY, CDR2 FYNNEI. This CDR3 comprises 14 residues. J lost 4 bases, V lost 8 bases, and 10 bases had no gene match. CDR3 loop: CASWGGGEGTEAFF. The DNA for the CDR3 is TGTGCCAGCTGGGGAGGGGGCGAGGGCACTGAAGCTTTCTTT.

The rearrangement joins TRBV19 to TRBJ2-6; 10 nucleotides line up with TRBD1. The germline V gene encodes CDR1 LNHDA and CDR2 SQIVND (reference sequence). V shed 9 bases and J 1 base; nucleotides not matched to a gene: 15. There are 19 residues in the CDR3. CDR3 protein: CASYGEGQGPRSGANVLTF. The CDR3 bases are TGTGCCAGCTACGGCGAGGGACAGGGGCCTAGGTCTGGGGCCAACGTCCTGACTTTC. Combining the CDR3 with reference TRBV19 and TRBJ2-6 gives the whole variable domain DGGITQSPKYLFRKEGQNVTLSCEQNLNHDAMYWYRQDPGQGLRLIYYSQIVNDFQKGDIAEGYSVSREKKESFPLTVTSAQKNPTAFYLCASYGEGQGPRSGANVLTFGAGSRLTVL.

The chain has TRBV28 and TRBJ2-7; D remains unclear. CDR3 length equals 16 residues. V lost 2 bases and J 0 bases, leaving 14 bases between the germline ends. The germline CDR1 and CDR2 sequences are MDHEN and SYDVKM. As DNA, the CDR3 is TGTGCCAGCAGTTTAGGAGAAGCCCTCTTCTCCTACGAGCAGTACTTC. Amino acids: CASSLGEALFSYEQYF. Filled out from reference TRBV28 and TRBJ2-7, the complete variable domain reads DVKVTQSSRYLVKRTGEKVFLECVQDMDHENMFWYRQDPGLGLRLIYFSYDVKMKEKGDIPEGYSVSREKKERFSLILESASTNQTSMYLCASSLGEALFSYEQYFGPGTRLTVT.

The chain combines TRBV5-3 with TRBJ2-1; possibly TRBD2 for D (5 bases). TRBV5-3 counts as an open reading frame of uncertain function. Deletions cut 1 base from V and 6 bases from J, with 14 bases between. The CDR3 consists of 15 residues. The chain's CDR3 is CARSLFICGPNEQFF. In DNA form, the CDR3 reads TGTGCCAGAAGCTTGTTTATATGCGGGCCCAATGAGCAGTTCTTC.

This clone was detected only once. This chain's CDR3 is CASKLGGGNQPQHF. The CDR3 DNA follows: TGTGCCAGTAAACTCGGGGGGGGCAATCAGCCCCAGCATTTT. The chain is built from TRBV19 and TRBJ1-5, with D perhaps matching TRBD1 (5 bases). CDR1 is LNHDA and CDR2 is SQIVND in the germline V gene (reference sequence). The V gene lost 7 bases and the J gene lost 2 bases, with 12 bases spanning the gap. This CDR3 region has 14 residues.

The chain is built from TRBV9 and TRBJ2-3; D is unclear. Trimming took 2 bases from V and 5 from J, leaving 6 bases between them. Germline V gives CDR1 SGDLS, CDR2 YYNGEE. CDR3 size: 12 residues. This CDR3 is CASSVSVDTQYF. In DNA, the CDR3 is TGTGCCAGCAGCGTTTCCGTAGATACGCAGTATTTT.

Turning to this clone: Different DNA sequences within this sample yield the same CDR3. The rearrangement joins TRBV27 to TRBJ1-2; 8 bases align to TRBD1. Germline V CDR1 and CDR2: MNHEY, SMNVEV (reference sequence). The CDR3 consists of 13 residues. The junction had 3 bases not matched to a gene; V was cut back by 5 bases and J by 4 bases. The DNA of the CDR3 is TGTGCCAGCAGTCAGGACAGGGCCTATGGCTACACCTTC. As protein: CASSQDRAYGYTF.

As to this clone: Within the sample, other DNA sequences also encode this same CDR3. V gene TRBV28 combines with J gene TRBJ1-1; unclear D gene. Germline V lookup: CDR1 MDHEN, CDR2 SYDVKM. Between the trimmed V and J ends, which lost 3 bases and 3 bases, there was a span of 11 bases. This CDR3 is built from 14 residues. CDR3: CASSFLSEDTEAFF. CDR3 nucleotide sequence: TGTGCCAGCAGTTTTTTGAGTGAGGACACTGAAGCTTTCTTT.

The J gene is TRBJ2-7, the V gene TRBV11-2; D unresolved. V lost 5 bases to trimming and J lost 4 bases, with 18 bases between them. Germline-derived CDR1 and CDR2 are SGHAT and FQNNGV. The CDR3 totals 15 residues. DNA of the CDR3: TGTGCCAGCAGCCCAGCTCGCCTTTCTGGGTACGAGCAGTACTTC. Protein sequence: CASSPARLSGYEQYF.